These T cell receptor beta chains were read from a single sample in a study of blood T cell repertoires in COVID-19. Sequenced by immunoSEQ multiplex PCR; TCRdb stores in-frame clones only, minus some. This sample yields a few hundred thousand clones, of which over 85% are seen a single time; under 3% belongs to the top ten. Sequencing was carried out using PBMCs or T cells enriched from blood (not recorded which). The receptors originated from a woman between 50 and 59 years old who had been exposed to COVID-19. The CDR3 runs from the conserved cysteine through the conserved F or W. A D gene is named only where the DNA matches it firmly. Expanded clones are given a class, and other clones once, few, many or no size at all.

j_call clone_size v_call d_call cdr3_nt cdr3_aa
TRBJ2-2 . TRBV10-2 TRBD1 TGCGCCAGCAGTGGAGGGGGCAGAACCGGGGAGCTGTTTTTT CASSGGGRTGELFF
TRBJ2-7 . TRBV11-2 TRBD2 TGTGCCAGCAGCTTAAGTTTTGTAGCGGGGGCGTCGGGGGAGCAGTACTTC CASSLSFVAGASGEQYF
TRBJ1-6 . TRBV5-1 . TGCGCCAGCAGCTTGTACCAGGGCCAGGGTGATTCACCCCTCCACTTT CASSLYQGQGDSPLHF
TRBJ1-2 . TRBV5-1 . TGCGCCAGCAGCTTGGGAGGGGGATATGGCTACACCTTC CASSLGGGYGYTF
TRBJ2-1 . TRBV19 TRBD2 TGTGCCAGTAGTATCCACCCGTCTAGCGGGGGGGATTTCTCCTACAATGAGCAGTTCTTC CASSIHPSSGGDFSYNEQFF
TRBJ1-2 . TRBV7-9 . TGTGCCAGCACAGGGCAGGGAGGGTATGGATACTATGGCTACACCTTC CASTGQGGYGYYGYTF
TRBJ1-2 . TRBV11-2 TRBD1 TGTGCCAGCAGCCGACGACAGGGCTATGGCTACACCTTC CASSRRQGYGYTF
TRBJ2-1 . TRBV28 . TGTGCCAGCAGTTTCCCCCCTTCACAGGGCAATGAGCAGTTCTTC CASSFPPSQGNEQFF
TRBJ1-6 . TRBV30 . TGTGCCTGGAGTACTACTACGAATTCACCCCTCCACTTT CAWSTTTNSPLHF
TRBJ1-5 . TRBV20-1 . TGCAGTGCCAGTGGGACTCTAATGAATCAGCCCCAGCATTTT CSASGTLMNQPQHF
TRBJ2-5 . TRBV5-1 TRBD1 TGCGCCAGCAGCTTGGACAGGGGACAAGAGACCCAGTACTTC CASSLDRGQETQYF
TRBJ2-1 . TRBV9 TRBD2 TGTGCCAGCAGCGTAGTGGCGGGACTAGCGGATGAGCAGTTCTTC CASSVVAGLADEQFF
TRBJ2-2 . TRBV2 TRBD1 TGTGCCAGCAGTCCGGGACAGACCACCACCGGGGAGCTGTTTTTT CASSPGQTTTGELFF
TRBJ1-3 . TRBV4-1 TRBD1 TGCGCCAGCAGTTATTTTGGGACAGGGCCGACCTCTGGAAACACCATATATTTT CASSYFGTGPTSGNTIYF
TRBJ2-5 . TRBV4-2 . TGTGCCAGCAGCCAAGATCGGGAGACCCAGTACTTC CASSQDRETQYF
TRBJ2-1 . TRBV19 . TGTGCCAGTAAACCTCGTGGGAGCTCCTACAATGAGCAGTTCTTC CASKPRGSSYNEQFF
TRBJ1-4 . TRBV19 . TGTGCCAGTAGTATGTGGTGGGGCGACGAAAAACTGTTTTTT CASSMWWGDEKLFF
TRBJ2-7 . TRBV10-3 . TGTGCCATCAGTGAGTCGACTCTGCTAACCTCCTACGAGCAGTACTTC CAISESTLLTSYEQYF
TRBJ2-7 . TRBV30 TRBD1 TGTGCCTGGAGGATGGGACAGAGCTACGAGCAGTACTTC CAWRMGQSYEQYF
TRBJ2-6 . TRBV28 TRBD1 TGTGCCAGCAGCCCCGCGGGACAGGGGGCATCTGGGGCCAACGTCCTGACTTTC CASSPAGQGASGANVLTF
TRBJ1-6 . TRBV3-1/TRBV3-2 . TGTGCCAGCAGCCAAGTTTTGGGGGCAGGTAATTCACCCCTCCACTTT CASSQVLGAGNSPLHF
TRBJ2-2 once TRBV28 . TGTGCCAGCAGTTTGAATCCAGGGTACACCGGGGAGCTGTTTTTT CASSLNPGYTGELFF
TRBJ1-2 . TRBV18 . TGTGCCAGCTCACCGCCAGGGGAGCCTGGCTACACCTTC CASSPPGEPGYTF
TRBJ1-3 . TRBV5-6 . TGTGCCAGCAGCGGCGGGATCTATGGAAACACCATATATTTT CASSGGIYGNTIYF
TRBJ2-7 . TRBV27 TRBD1 TGTGCCAGCAGCCCACGGGACAGGGGTTTGTACGAGCAGTACTTC CASSPRDRGLYEQYF
TRBJ1-1 once TRBV23-1 . TGCGCCAGCAGTCAATCGGACTACCCGGCTTTCTTT CASSQSDYPAFF
TRBJ1-5 . TRBV28 . TGTGCCAGTCTCAGGGAATATAGCAATCAGCCCCAGCATTTT CASLREYSNQPQHF
TRBJ2-3 . TRBV10-3 . TGTGCCATCAGTGAGTCGATGGCAGCGGGCAGCACAGATACGCAGTATTTT CAISESMAAGSTDTQYF